This is a list of T cell receptor beta chains from one sample in a study of beta chain features in type 1 diabetes. Only in-frame clones appear in the TCRdb table, and some are missing; sequencing was by immunoSEQ multiplex PCR. The sample gives over 650,000 clones, around 15% of which show up once; 0.03% to 0.04% is in the top ten. Sequencing was done on a sample of naive CD4+ T cells from blood. These TCRs come from a man younger than 35 with type 1 diabetes. CDR3s leave out the opening cysteine and the closing phenylalanine or tryptophan.

J gene,V gene,CDR3 protein
TRBJ2-5,TRBV10-3,AISLAGAQETQY
TRBJ2-7,TRBV28,ASSGTGGGEQY
TRBJ1-2,TRBV5-4,ASRVDTSYGYT
TRBJ1-4,TRBV27,ASSPGATNEKLF
TRBJ2-7,TRBV5-1,ASNQVAGTGEYEQY
TRBJ2-1,TRBV15,ATTKDRDSYNEQF
TRBJ1-2,TRBV5-6,ASSLPGRSDYGYT
TRBJ2-7,TRBV2,ASSVGQGGYEQY
TRBJ2-2,TRBV7-9,ASSLGQGLGSTGELF
TRBJ2-5,TRBV7-2,ASSLYRGQETQY
TRBJ1-4,TRBV14,ASSQGRDRLF
TRBJ2-2,TRBV30,AWSDRDTGELF
TRBJ2-3,TRBV7-2,ASSFSTSGGSTDTQY
TRBJ2-5,TRBV28,ASTTPQETQY
TRBJ2-1,TRBV28,ASSLAGRGDEQF
TRBJ2-2,TRBV4-3,ASSRRTGADTGELF
TRBJ2-5,TRBV27,ASSSVLRGGMETQY
TRBJ1-2,TRBV18,ATSSSATEGYNYGYT
TRBJ1-2,TRBV29-1,SVETGGYGYT
TRBJ2-1,TRBV6-5,ASSFRDRPYNEQF